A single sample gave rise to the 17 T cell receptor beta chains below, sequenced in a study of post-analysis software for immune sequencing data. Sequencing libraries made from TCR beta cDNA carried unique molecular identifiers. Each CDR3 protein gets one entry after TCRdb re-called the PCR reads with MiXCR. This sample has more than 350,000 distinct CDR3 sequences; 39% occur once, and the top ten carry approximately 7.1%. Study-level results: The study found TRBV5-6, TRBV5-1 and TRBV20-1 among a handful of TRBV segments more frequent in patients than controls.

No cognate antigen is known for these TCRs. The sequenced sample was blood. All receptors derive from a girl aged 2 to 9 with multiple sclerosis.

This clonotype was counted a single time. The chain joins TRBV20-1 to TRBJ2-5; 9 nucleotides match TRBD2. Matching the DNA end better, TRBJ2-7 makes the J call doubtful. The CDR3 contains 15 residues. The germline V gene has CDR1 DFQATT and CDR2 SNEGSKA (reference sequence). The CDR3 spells CSASPSGGTVYEQYF. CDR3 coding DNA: TGCAGTGCTTCTCCGAGCGGGGGGACAGTCTACGAGCAGTACTTC.

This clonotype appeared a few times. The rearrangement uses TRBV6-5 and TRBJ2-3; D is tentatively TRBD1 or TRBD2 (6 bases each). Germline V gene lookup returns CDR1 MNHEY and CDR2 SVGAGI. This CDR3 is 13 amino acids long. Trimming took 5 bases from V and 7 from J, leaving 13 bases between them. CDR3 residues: CASSGGTSHTQYF. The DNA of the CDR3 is TGTGCCAGCAGTGGCGGGACAAGTCATACGCAGTATTTT.

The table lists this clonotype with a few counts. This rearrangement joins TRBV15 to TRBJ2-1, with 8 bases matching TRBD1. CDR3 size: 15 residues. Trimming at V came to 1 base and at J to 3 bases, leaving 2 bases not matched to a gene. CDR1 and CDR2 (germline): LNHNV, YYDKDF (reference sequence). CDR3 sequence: CATSRAGTGYNEQFF. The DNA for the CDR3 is TGTGCCACCAGCAGAGCCGGGACAGGCTACAATGAGCAGTTCTTC.

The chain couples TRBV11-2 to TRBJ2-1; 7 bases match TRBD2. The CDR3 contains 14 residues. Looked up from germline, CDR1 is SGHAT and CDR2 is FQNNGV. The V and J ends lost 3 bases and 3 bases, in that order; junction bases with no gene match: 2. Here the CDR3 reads CASSLSGIYNEQFF. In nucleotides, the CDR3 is TGTGCCAGCAGCTTGAGCGGGATCTACAATGAGCAGTTCTTC.

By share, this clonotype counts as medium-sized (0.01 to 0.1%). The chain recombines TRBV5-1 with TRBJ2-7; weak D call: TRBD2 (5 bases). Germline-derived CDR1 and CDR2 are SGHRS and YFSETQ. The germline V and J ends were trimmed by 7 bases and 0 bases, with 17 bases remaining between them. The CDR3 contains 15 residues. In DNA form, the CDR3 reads TGCGCCAGCGCTCAGCGTGACTACAGCTCCTACGAGCAGTACTTC. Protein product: CASAQRDYSSYEQYF.

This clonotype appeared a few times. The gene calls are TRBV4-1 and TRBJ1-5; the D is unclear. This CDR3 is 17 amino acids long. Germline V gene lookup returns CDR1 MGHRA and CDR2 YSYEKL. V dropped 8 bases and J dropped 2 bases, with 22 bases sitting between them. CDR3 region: CASYILGVPNCNQPQHF. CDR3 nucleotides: TGCGCCAGCTACATACTTGGGGTCCCTAACTGCAATCAGCCCCAGCATTTT.

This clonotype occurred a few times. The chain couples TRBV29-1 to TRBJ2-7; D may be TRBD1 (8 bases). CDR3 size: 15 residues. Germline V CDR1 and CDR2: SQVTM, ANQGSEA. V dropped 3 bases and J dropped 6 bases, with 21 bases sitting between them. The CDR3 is CSVEVLTGGVGEQYF. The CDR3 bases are TGCAGCGTTGAGGTCCTTACAGGGGGGGTAGGCGAGCAGTACTTC.

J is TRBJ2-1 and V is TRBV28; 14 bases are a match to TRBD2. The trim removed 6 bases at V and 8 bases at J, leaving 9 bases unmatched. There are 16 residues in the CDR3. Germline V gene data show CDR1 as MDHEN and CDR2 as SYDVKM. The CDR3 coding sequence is TGTGCCAGCAGCTCCCTGACTAGCGGGAGGGTCGATGAGCAGTTCTTC. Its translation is CASSSLTSGRVDEQFF.

The CDR3 sequence: CSATGLAGKGWDTQYF. CDR3 bases: TGCAGTGCTACGGGACTAGCGGGAAAGGGTTGGGATACGCAGTATTTT. The gene calls are TRBV20-1 and TRBJ2-3; the match to TRBD2 covers 13 bases. This CDR3 is built from 16 residues. Per germline, CDR1 DFQATT and CDR2 SNEGSKA (reference sequence). J was trimmed by 6 bases and V by 4 bases; bases with no gene match: 10.

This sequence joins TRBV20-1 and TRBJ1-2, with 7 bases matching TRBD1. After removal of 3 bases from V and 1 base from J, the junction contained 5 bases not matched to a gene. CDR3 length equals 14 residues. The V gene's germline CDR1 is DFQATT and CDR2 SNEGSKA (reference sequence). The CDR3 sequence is CSASTGVGNYGYTF. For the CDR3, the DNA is TGCAGTGCTAGCACAGGGGTGGGTAACTATGGCTACACCTTC.

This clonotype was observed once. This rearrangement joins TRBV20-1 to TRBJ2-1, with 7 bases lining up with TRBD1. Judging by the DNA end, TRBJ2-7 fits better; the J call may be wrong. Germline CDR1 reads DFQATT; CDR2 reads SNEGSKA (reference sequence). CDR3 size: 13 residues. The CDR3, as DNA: TGCAGTGCAACTGGTGACAGGGCCTGCGAGCAGTACTTC. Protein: CSATGDRACEQYF.

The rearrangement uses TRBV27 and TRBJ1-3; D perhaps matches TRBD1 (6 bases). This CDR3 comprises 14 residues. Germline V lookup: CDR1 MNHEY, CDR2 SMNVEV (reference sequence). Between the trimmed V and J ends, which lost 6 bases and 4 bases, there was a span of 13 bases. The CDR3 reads CASRLTGTGNTIYF. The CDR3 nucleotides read TGTGCCAGCAGACTCACAGGGACGGGAAACACCATATATTTT.

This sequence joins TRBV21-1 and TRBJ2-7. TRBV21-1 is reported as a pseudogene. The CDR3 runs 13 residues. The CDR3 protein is CASSSVRDYEQYF. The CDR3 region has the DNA TGTGCCAGCAGCTCCGTTCGCGACTACGAGCAGTACTTC.

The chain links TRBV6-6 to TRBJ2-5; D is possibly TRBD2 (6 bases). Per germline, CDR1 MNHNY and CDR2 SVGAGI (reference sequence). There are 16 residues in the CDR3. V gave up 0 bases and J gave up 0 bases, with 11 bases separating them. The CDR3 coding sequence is TGTGCCAGCAGTTACTCGCTAGGAGGGTACCAAGAGACCCAGTACTTC. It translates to CASSYSLGGYQETQYF.

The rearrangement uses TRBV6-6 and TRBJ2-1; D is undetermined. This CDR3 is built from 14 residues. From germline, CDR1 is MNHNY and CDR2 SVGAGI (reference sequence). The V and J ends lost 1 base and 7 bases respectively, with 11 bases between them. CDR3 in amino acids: CASSYLIGKNEQFF. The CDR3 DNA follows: TGTGCCAGCAGTTACTTAATAGGGAAAAATGAGCAGTTCTTC.

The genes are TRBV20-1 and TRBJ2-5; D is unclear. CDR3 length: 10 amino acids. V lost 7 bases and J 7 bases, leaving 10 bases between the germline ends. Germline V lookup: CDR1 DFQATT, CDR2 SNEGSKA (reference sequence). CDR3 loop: CSGLEGTQYF. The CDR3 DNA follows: TGCAGTGGCCTGGAAGGGACCCAGTACTTC.

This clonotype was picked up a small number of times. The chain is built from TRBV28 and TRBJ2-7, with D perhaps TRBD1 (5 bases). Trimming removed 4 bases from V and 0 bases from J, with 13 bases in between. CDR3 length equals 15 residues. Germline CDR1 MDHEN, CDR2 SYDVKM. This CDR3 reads CASSSRPDSSYEQYF. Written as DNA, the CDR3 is TGTGCCAGCAGTTCCCGCCCTGACAGCTCCTACGAGCAGTACTTC.